This T cell receptor beta chain is from a study of cytomegalovirus exposure and HLA in healthy donors. Germline assignment: CDR1 SGHRS and CDR2 YFSETQ. This CDR3 comprises 17 residues. The V end lost 0 bases, the J end lost 0 bases, and 13 bases lay between the germline ends. The PCR used 60 Vbeta and 13 Jbeta primers. Using immunoSEQ multiplex PCR, the repertoire was profiled, and TCRdb retains in-frame clones only, with some absent. Of about 120,000 clones listed, approximately 72% are singletons. This clone was observed a single time. This clonotype originated in a man in his sixties in good health and CMV-seropositive. Sequencing input: PBMCs. The rearrangement links TRBV5-1 to TRBJ1-3; D perhaps matches TRBD1 (6 bases). CDR3 protein: CASSLAGQPSSGNTIYF. The CDR3 DNA reads TGCGCCAGCAGCTTGGCGGGACAACCGAGCTCTGGAAACACCATATATTTT.